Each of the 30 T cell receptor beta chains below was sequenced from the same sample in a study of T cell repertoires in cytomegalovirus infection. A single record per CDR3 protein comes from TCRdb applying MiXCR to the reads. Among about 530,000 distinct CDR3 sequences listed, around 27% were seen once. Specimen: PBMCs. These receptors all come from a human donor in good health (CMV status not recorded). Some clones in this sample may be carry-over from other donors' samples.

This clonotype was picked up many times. CDR3 amino acids: CASKAGYLNEQFF. CDR3 DNA: TGTGCCAGTAAAGCGGGGTACCTCAATGAGCAGTTCTTC. The chain combines TRBV19 with TRBJ2-1; 7 positions match TRBD2. Germline assignment: CDR1 LNHDA and CDR2 SQIVND (reference sequence). The CDR3 has 13 amino acids. The trim removed 7 bases at V and 6 bases at J, leaving 6 bases unmatched.

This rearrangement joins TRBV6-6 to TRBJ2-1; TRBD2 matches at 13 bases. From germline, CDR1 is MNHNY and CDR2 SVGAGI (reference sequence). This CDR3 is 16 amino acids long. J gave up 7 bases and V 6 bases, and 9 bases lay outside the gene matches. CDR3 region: CASRYQTSGRLNEQFF. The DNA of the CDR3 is TGTGCCAGCAGGTATCAGACTAGCGGGAGGTTAAATGAGCAGTTCTTC.

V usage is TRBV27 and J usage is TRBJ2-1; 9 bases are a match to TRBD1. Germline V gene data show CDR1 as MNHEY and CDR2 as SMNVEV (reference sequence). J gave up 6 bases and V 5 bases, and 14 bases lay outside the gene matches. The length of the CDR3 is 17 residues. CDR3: CASSQYFRDRVRNEQFF. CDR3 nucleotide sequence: TGTGCCAGCAGTCAATATTTCCGGGACAGGGTCCGCAATGAGCAGTTCTTC.

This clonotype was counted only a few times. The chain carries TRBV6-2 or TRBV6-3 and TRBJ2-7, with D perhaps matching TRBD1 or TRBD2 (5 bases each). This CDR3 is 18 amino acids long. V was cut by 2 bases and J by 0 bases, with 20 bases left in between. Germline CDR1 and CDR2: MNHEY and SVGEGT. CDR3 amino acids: CASSYKGSGAESSYEQYV. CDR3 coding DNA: TGTGCCAGCAGTTACAAGGGGAGTGGCGCCGAAAGCTCCTACGAGCAGTACGTC.

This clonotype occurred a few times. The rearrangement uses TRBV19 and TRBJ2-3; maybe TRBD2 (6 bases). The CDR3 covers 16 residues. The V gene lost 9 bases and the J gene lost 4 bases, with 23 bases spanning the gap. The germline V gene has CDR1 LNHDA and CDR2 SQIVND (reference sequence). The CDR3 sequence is CASTTKAGSWSDTQYF. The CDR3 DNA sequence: TGTGCCAGCACCACCAAGGCGGGATCTTGGTCAGATACGCAGTATTTT.

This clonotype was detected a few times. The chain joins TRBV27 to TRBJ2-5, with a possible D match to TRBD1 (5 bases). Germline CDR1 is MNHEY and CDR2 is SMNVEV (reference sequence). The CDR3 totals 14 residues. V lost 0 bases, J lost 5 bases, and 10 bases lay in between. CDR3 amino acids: CASSLSPGMETQYF. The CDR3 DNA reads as TGTGCCAGCAGTTTATCGCCAGGGATGGAGACCCAGTACTTC.

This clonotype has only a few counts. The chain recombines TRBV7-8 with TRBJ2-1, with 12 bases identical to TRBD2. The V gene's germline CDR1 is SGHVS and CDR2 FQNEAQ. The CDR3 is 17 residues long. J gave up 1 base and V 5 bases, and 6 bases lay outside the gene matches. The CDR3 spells CASSILAGGVSYNEQFF. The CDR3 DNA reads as TGTGCCAGCAGCATCCTAGCGGGAGGGGTATCCTACAATGAGCAGTTCTTC.

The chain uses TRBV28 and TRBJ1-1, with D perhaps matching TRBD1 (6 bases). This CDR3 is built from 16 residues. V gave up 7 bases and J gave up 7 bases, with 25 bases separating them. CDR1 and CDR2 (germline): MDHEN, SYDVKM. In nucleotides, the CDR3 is TGTGCCAGCAATCCCCTCGACAGGCAAGGGTCAAGTGAAGCTTTCTTT. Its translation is CASNPLDRQGSSEAFF. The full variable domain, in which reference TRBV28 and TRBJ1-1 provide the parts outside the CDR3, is DVKVTQSSRYLVKRTGEKVFLECVQDMDHENMFWYRQDPGLGLRLIYFSYDVKMKEKGDIPEGYSVSREKKERFSLILESASTNQTSMYLCASNPLDRQGSSEAFFGQGTRLTVV.

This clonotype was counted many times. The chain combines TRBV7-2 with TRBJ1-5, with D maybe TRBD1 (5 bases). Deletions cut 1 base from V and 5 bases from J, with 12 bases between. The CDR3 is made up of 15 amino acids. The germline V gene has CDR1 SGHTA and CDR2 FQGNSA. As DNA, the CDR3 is TGTGCCAGCAGCTTAGTTCAGGGTCGGGATCAGCCCCAGCATTTT. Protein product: CASSLVQGRDQPQHF. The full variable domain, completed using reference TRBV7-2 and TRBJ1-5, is GAGVSQSPSNKVTEKGKDVELRCDPISGHTALYWYRQSLGQGLEFLIYFQGNSAPDKSGLPSDRFSAERTGGSVSTLTIQRTQQEDSAVYLCASSLVQGRDQPQHFGDGTRLSIL.

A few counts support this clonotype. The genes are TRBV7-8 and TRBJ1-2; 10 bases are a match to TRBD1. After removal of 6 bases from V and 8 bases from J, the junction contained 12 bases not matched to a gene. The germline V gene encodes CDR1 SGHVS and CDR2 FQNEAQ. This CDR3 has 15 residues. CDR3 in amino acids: CASRFNRDRGEGYTF. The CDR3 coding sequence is TGTGCCAGCAGATTTAACCGGGACAGGGGTGAAGGCTACACCTTC.

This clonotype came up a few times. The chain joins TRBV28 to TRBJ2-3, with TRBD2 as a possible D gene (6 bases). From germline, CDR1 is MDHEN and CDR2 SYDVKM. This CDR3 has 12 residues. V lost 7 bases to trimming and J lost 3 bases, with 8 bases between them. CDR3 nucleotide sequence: TGTGCCAGCATTGGGGGGACAGATACGCAGTATTTT. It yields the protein CASIGGTDTQYF.

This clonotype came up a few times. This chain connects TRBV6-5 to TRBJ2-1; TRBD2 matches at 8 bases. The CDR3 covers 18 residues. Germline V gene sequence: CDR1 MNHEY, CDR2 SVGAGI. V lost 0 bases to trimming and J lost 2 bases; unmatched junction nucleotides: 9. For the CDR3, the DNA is TGTGCCAGCAGTTACTCGAAGTGGGTCGGGAGGGCCTACAATGAGCAGTTCTTC. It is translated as CASSYSKWVGRAYNEQFF.

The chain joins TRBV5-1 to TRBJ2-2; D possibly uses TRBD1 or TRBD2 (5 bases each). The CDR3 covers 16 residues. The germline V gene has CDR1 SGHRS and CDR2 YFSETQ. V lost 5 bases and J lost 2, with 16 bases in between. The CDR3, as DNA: TGCGCCAGCAGACCGACGACCGGGACCAACACCGGGGAGCTGTTTTTT. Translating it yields CASRPTTGTNTGELFF.

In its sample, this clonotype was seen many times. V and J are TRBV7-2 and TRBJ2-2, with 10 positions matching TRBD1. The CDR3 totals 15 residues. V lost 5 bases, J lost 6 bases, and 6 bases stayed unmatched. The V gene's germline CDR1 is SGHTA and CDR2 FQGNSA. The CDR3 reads CASSRGQGRSGELFF. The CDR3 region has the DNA TGTGCCAGCAGCCGGGGACAGGGGCGATCCGGGGAGCTGTTTTTT.

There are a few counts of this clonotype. CDR3 sequence reads: CASSKTQAYSYNEQFF. The DNA for the CDR3 is TGTGCCAGCAGCAAGACCCAGGCCTACTCCTACAATGAGCAGTTCTTC. V is TRBV7-9 and J is TRBJ2-1, with D unclear. The germline CDR1 and CDR2 sequences are SEHNR and FQNEAQ (reference sequence). Trimming took 5 bases from V and 0 from J, leaving 14 bases between them. There are 16 residues in the CDR3.

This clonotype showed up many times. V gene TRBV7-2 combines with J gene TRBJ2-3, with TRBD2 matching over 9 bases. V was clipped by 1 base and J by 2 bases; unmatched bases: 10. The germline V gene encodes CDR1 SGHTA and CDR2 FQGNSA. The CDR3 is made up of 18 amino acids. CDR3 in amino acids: CASSLVAGGLGATDTQYF. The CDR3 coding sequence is TGTGCCAGCAGCTTAGTTGCGGGAGGGCTTGGAGCCACAGATACGCAGTATTTT. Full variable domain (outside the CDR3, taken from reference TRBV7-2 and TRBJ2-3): GAGVSQSPSNKVTEKGKDVELRCDPISGHTALYWYRQSLGQGLEFLIYFQGNSAPDKSGLPSDRFSAERTGGSVSTLTIQRTQQEDSAVYLCASSLVAGGLGATDTQYFGPGTRLTVL.

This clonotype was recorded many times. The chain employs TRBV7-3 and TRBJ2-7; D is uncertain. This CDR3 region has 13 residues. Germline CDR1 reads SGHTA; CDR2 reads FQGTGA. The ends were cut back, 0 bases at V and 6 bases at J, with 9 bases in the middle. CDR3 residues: CASSLTASSEQYF. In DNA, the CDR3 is TGTGCCAGCAGCTTAACGGCAAGCTCCGAGCAGTACTTC.

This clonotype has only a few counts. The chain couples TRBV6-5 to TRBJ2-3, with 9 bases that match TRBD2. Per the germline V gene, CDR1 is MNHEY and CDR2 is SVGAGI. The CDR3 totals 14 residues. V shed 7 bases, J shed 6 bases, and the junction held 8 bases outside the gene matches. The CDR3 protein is CASTSAGGSDTQYF. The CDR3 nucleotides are TGTGCCAGCACTTCAGCGGGAGGCTCGGATACGCAGTATTTT.

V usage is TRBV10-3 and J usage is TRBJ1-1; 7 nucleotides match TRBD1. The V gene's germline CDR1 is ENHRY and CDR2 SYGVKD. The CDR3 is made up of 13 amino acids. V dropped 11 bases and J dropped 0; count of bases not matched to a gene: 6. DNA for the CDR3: TGTGCCGGCACAGGGGAAATGAACACTGAAGCTTTCTTT. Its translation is CAGTGEMNTEAFF.

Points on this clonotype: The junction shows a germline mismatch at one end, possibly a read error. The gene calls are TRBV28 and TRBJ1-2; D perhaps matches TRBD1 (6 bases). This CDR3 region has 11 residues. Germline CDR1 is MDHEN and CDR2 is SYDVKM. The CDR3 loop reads CASTYRGGCTF. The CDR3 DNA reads TGTGCCAGCACCTATCGGGGGGGCTGCACCTTC.

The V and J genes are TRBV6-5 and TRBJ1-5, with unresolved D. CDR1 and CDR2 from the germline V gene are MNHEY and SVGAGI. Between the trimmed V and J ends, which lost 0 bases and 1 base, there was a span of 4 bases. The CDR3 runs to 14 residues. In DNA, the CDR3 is TGTGCCAGCAGTTACTCCCAGAGCAATCAGCCCCAGCATTTT. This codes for CASSYSQSNQPQHF.

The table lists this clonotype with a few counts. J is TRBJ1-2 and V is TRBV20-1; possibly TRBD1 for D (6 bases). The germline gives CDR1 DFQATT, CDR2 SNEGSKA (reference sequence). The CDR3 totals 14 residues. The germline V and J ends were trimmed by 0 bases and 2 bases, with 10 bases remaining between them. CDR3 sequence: CSARDRGANYGYTF. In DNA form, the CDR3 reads TGCAGTGCTAGAGATCGGGGGGCCAACTATGGCTACACCTTC.

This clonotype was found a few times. In DNA form, the CDR3 reads TGCGCCAGCAGCCAAGAGCGGGCGTCCTACAATGAGCAGTTCTTC. Translation: CASSQERASYNEQFF. The chain couples TRBV4-3 to TRBJ2-1; possible D gene TRBD2, 5 bases. Trimming removed 0 bases from V and 1 base from J, with 7 bases in between. CDR1 is LGHNA, CDR2 YSLEER, per germline. The CDR3 has 15 amino acids.

CDR3 sequence: CSATDRVNSRGSNQPQHF. The CDR3 coding sequence is TGCAGTGCTACCGACCGAGTTAATTCACGGGGGAGCAATCAGCCCCAGCATTTT. The chain recombines TRBV20-1 with TRBJ1-5, with TRBD1 as a possible D gene (5 bases). The V end lost 4 bases, the J end lost 1 base, and 23 bases lay between the germline ends. The germline gives CDR1 DFQATT, CDR2 SNEGSKA (reference sequence). CDR3 length equals 18 residues.

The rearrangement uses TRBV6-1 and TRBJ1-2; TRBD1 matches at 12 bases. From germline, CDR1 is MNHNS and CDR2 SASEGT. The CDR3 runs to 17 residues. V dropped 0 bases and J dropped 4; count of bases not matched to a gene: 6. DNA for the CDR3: TGTGCCAGCAGTGAAGCGATCGGGACAGGGGGCGGCTATGGCTACACCTTC. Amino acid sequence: CASSEAIGTGGGYGYTF.

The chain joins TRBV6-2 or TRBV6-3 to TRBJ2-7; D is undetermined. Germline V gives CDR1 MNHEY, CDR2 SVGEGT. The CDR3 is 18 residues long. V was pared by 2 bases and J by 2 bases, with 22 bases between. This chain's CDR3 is CASSYPSPLGSSPYEQYV. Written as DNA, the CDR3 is TGTGCCAGCAGTTACCCTTCCCCGCTGGGCAGCAGCCCCTACGAGCAGTACGTC.

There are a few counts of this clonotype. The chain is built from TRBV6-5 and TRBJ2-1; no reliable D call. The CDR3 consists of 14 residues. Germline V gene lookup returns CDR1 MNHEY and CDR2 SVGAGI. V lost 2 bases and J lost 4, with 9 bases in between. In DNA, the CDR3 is TGTGCCAGCAGTTACGCCGTTGGATACAATGAGCAGTTCTTC. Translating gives CASSYAVGYNEQFF.

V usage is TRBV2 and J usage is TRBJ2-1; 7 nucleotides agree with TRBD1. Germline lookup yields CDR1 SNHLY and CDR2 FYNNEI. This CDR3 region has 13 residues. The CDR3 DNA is TGTACCGTTGGGACAGACTATTATTCGGAGCAGTTCTTC. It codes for CTVGTDYYSEQFF.

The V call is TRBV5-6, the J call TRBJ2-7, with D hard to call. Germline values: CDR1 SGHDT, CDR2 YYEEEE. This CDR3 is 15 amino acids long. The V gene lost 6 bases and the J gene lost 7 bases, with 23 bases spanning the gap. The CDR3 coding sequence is TGTGCCAGCACCCTCAGGTTCTTTGGGTCCGGTGAGCAGTACGTC. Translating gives CASTLRFFGSGEQYV.

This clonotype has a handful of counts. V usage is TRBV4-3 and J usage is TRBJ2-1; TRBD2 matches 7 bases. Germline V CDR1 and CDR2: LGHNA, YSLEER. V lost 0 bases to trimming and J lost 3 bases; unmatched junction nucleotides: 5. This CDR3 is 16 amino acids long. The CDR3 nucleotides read TGCGCCAGCAGCCAAGACTTGGCTAGCGGCTACAATGAGCAGTTCTTC. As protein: CASSQDLASGYNEQFF.